These 13 T cell receptor beta chains originate from one sample sequenced in a study of shared clonotypes between healthy human individuals. Clones were sequenced by immunoSEQ multiplex PCR, and TCRdb holds only the in-frame ones, with some missing. Found here are about 960,000 clones, 76% of them singletons; the top ten hold roughly 1.5%. The specimen was memory CD4+ T cells sorted from blood. The subset denotes: CD45RA-negative fraction. These TCRs come from a man in his late teens or twenties in good health.

The V gene is TRBV7-2, the J gene TRBJ1-4, with D possibly TRBD1 on 5 matching bases. Germline CDR1 reads SGHTA; CDR2 reads FQGNSA. The CDR3 is 13 amino acids. The V end lost 5 bases, the J end lost 4 bases, and 8 bases lay between the germline ends. CDR3 sequence reads: CASSRQGNEKLFF. The CDR3 coding sequence is TGTGCCAGCAGCCGTCAGGGTAATGAAAAACTGTTTTTT.

CDR3 protein: CASSFYRGQGRDIQYF. CDR3 coding DNA: TGTGCCAGCAGCTTCTACAGGGGCCAGGGCAGGGACATTCAGTACTTC. The rearrangement links TRBV11-2 to TRBJ2-4; 7 positions match TRBD1. V dropped 3 bases and J dropped 8; count of bases not matched to a gene: 13. The CDR3 extends over 16 amino acids. Germline V lookup: CDR1 SGHAT, CDR2 FQNNGV.

Only one count was recorded for this clone. The chain couples TRBV23-1 to TRBJ1-2, with D hard to call. TRBV23-1 is reported as an ORF; its role is uncertain. V gave up 0 bases and J gave up 4 bases, with 9 bases separating them. There are 14 residues in the CDR3. DNA for the CDR3: TGCGCCAGCAGTCAATCAAGGCCATCCTATGGCTACACCTTC. It is translated as CASSQSRPSYGYTF.

V and J are TRBV2 and TRBJ2-1; 7 positions match TRBD2. The germline V gene has CDR1 SNHLY and CDR2 FYNNEI. V gave up 6 bases and J gave up 3 bases; unmatched junction bases: 8. There are 15 residues in the CDR3. CDR3 amino acids: CASRGGLPLYNEQFF. The CDR3 DNA sequence: TGTGCCAGCAGGGGGGGGTTGCCTCTCTACAATGAGCAGTTCTTC.

The rearrangement uses TRBV5-8 and TRBJ2-6, with D unclear. Trimming left V 1 base short and J 5 bases short, with 1 base between. In germline, CDR1 is SGHTS, CDR2 YDEGEE. The CDR3 is 12 amino acids. DNA for the CDR3: TGTGCCAGCAGCTTGCGGGCCAACGTCCTGACTTTC. Its protein is CASSLRANVLTF.

The rearrangement links TRBV2 to TRBJ1-1; D call uncertain. The CDR3 has 16 amino acids. V shed 5 bases and J shed 0 bases, with 16 bases lying between them. Per the germline V gene, CDR1 is SNHLY and CDR2 is FYNNEI. The DNA of the CDR3 is TGTGCCAGCAGTCCACGGGCCCTGCAGTTGAACACTGAAGCTTTCTTT. It yields the protein CASSPRALQLNTEAFF.

This clone was detected ten times or more. This rearrangement joins TRBV10-3 to TRBJ2-7; D remains unclear. CDR3 length equals 14 residues. V was clipped by 9 bases and J by 6 bases, with 21 bases between them. Germline V gene sequence: CDR1 ENHRY, CDR2 SYGVKD. This CDR3 is CAIKDTSVGSEQYF. CDR3 in DNA: TGTGCCATAAAGGATACAAGTGTAGGATCCGAGCAGTACTTC.

CDR3 sequence: CASTPPGRETQYF. Written as DNA, the CDR3 is TGTGCCAGCACTCCGCCGGGAAGGGAGACCCAGTACTTC. This chain connects TRBV6-5 to TRBJ2-5; perhaps TRBD2 as D (5 bases). Per the germline V gene, CDR1 is MNHEY and CDR2 is SVGAGI. The CDR3 has 13 amino acids. V was cut by 7 bases and J by 5 bases, with 14 bases left in between.

This clone occurred a few times. V is TRBV6-7 and J is TRBJ1-2; TRBD1 might be the D (5 bases). TRBV6-7 is reported as an ORF; its role is uncertain. The CDR3 loop spans 15 amino acids. Trimming left V 4 bases short and J 3 bases short, with 15 bases between. The CDR3 bases are TGTGCCAGCAGTTCTCATGCTTCAGGGCACTATGGCTACACCTTC. Protein product: CASSSHASGHYGYTF.

The V call is TRBV7-9, the J call TRBJ2-7; the match to TRBD1 covers 11 bases. CDR1 is SEHNR and CDR2 is FQNEAQ in the germline V gene (reference sequence). Trimming at V came to 3 bases and at J to 6 bases, leaving 4 bases not matched to a gene. This CDR3 region has 14 residues. The CDR3 sequence: CASSFSGTGGEQYF. The DNA for the CDR3 is TGTGCCAGCAGCTTTTCCGGGACAGGGGGCGAGCAGTACTTC.

The chain links TRBV28 to TRBJ2-3; tentative D call: TRBD1 (5 bases). Germline loops: CDR1 MDHEN, CDR2 SYDVKM. CDR3 length: 15 amino acids. V lost 1 base and J lost 5, with 13 bases in between. Here the CDR3 DNA reads TGTGCCAGCAGTTTATATGGGGCAGGGATAGATACGCAGTATTTT. It yields the protein CASSLYGAGIDTQYF.

The chain joins TRBV5-6 to TRBJ1-6, with D possibly TRBD1 on 6 matching bases. Germline CDR1 reads SGHDT; CDR2 reads YYEEEE. Trimming stripped 0 bases from V and 7 bases from J, with 17 bases between. The CDR3 consists of 17 residues. As DNA, the CDR3 is TGTGCCAGCAGCTTGGGGGGGCACGGGGAGGGGAATTCACCCCTCCACTTT. Protein: CASSLGGHGEGNSPLHF.

Notes on this clone: Given a much more abundant clone one base away, this may be a read error. The rearrangement joins TRBV5-1 to TRBJ1-2; 7 nucleotides align to TRBD1. CDR1 and CDR2 (germline): SGHRS, YFSETQ. Trimming at V came to 4 bases and at J to 4 bases, leaving 4 bases not matched to a gene. The CDR3 is made up of 13 amino acids. CDR3 sequence reads: CASSQGQSYGYTF. The CDR3, as DNA: TGCGCCAGCAGCCAGGGACAGAGCTATGGCTACACCTTC.